Below, 24 T cell receptor beta chains from the same sample are listed, as sequenced in a study of T cells in Graves' hyperthyroidism and ophthalmopathy. TCR beta CDR3 sequences were amplified from RNA transcripts. Carried out on the TCR CDR3, a first-round RT-PCR used the HTBI primer set. TCRdb recomputed calls from the multiplex PCR reads with MiXCR, one row per CDR3 protein. Here the sample spans about 560,000 distinct CDR3 sequences, 16% being singletons. Sample: blood. The source is a woman aged 18-35 years with Graves' hyperthyroidism.

The V call is TRBV20-1, the J call TRBJ2-1; tentatively, D is TRBD1 or TRBD2 (5 bases each). The CDR3 is 13 residues long. Per germline, CDR1 DFQATT and CDR2 SNEGSKA (reference sequence). The V gene lost 2 bases and the J gene lost 9 bases, with 14 bases spanning the gap. The CDR3 loop reads CSARLQVRGEQFF. As DNA, the CDR3 is TGCAGTGCTAGATTACAGGTTCGGGGTGAGCAGTTCTTC.

This clonotype was counted many times. The V gene is TRBV7-9, the J gene TRBJ2-3, with TRBD2 matching 10 bases. The ends lost 4 bases at V and 7 bases at J; junction bases unmatched: 5. This CDR3 spans 14 amino acids. The germline CDR1 and CDR2 sequences are SEHNR and FQNEAQ (reference sequence). The CDR3 DNA follows: TGTGCCAGCAGCTGGGAACTAGCGGGGTATACGCAGTATTTT. It codes for CASSWELAGYTQYF. The entire variable domain, with the rest obtained from reference TRBV7-9 and TRBJ2-3, is as follows: DTGVSQNPRHKITKRGQNVTFRCDPISEHNRLYWYRQTLGQGPEFLTYFQNEAQLEKSRLLSDRFSAERPKGSFSTLEIQRTEQGDSAMYLCASSWELAGYTQYFGPGTRLTVL.

This clonotype was seen at least ten times. The genes are TRBV3-1 and TRBJ2-1; TRBD1 matches at 7 bases. Germline-derived CDR1 and CDR2 are LGHDT and YNNKEL (reference sequence). This CDR3 has 18 amino acids. J was trimmed by 2 bases and V by 3 bases; bases with no gene match: 13. The CDR3 coding sequence is TGTGCCAGCAGCCACAAGTCCGGGACAGCCCAGCCCTACAATGAGCAGTTCTTC. Translation: CASSHKSGTAQPYNEQFF.

A few counts support this clonotype. J is TRBJ1-5 and V is TRBV19; D gene unclear. Trimming took 7 bases from V and 0 from J, leaving 19 bases between them. The germline V gene encodes CDR1 LNHDA and CDR2 SQIVND (reference sequence). The CDR3 is 17 residues long. CDR3: CASTDWGGRDSNQPQHF. The CDR3 region has the DNA TGTGCCAGTACCGACTGGGGAGGGAGAGATAGCAATCAGCCCCAGCATTTT. Full variable domain (remainder filled in from reference TRBV19 and TRBJ1-5): DGGITQSPKYLFRKEGQNVTLSCEQNLNHDAMYWYRQDPGQGLRLIYYSQIVNDFQKGDIAEGYSVSREKKESFPLTVTSAQKNPTAFYLCASTDWGGRDSNQPQHFGDGTRLSIL.

This clonotype was counted between two and nine times. The genes are TRBV18 and TRBJ1-1; D is unclear. The CDR3 is made up of 14 amino acids. The V end was cut by 6 bases, the J end by 2 bases, with 13 bases between. Germline V lookup: CDR1 KGHSH, CDR2 LQKENI. CDR3 nucleotide sequence: TGTGCCAGCTCGACCGGCGGGCTCAACACTGAAGCTTTCTTT. Protein product: CASSTGGLNTEAFF.

This clonotype turned up a few times. The chain uses TRBV7-2 and TRBJ2-7; D ambiguous. Germline V gives CDR1 SGHTA, CDR2 FQGNSA. The V gene lost 4 bases and the J gene lost 5 bases, with 9 bases spanning the gap. The CDR3 runs 12 residues. CDR3 nucleotide sequence: TGTGCCAGCAGCTACGACCGAGACGAGCAGTACTTC. Amino acids: CASSYDRDEQYF.

This clonotype was observed a few times. The gene calls are TRBV4-1 and TRBJ2-1; D is uncertain. The CDR3 runs 16 residues. Trimming stripped 3 bases from V and 0 bases from J, with 12 bases between. The germline gives CDR1 MGHRA, CDR2 YSYEKL. In DNA form, the CDR3 reads TGCGCCAGCAGCCACCAGTTAAGGAGCTCCTACAATGAGCAGTTCTTC. It specifies CASSHQLRSSYNEQFF.

This clonotype was detected many times. The J gene is TRBJ1-2, the V gene TRBV12-5, with unresolved D. CDR1 LGHNT and CDR2 FRNRAP come from the germline V gene. The germline V and J ends were trimmed by 1 base and 3 bases, with 3 bases remaining between them. CDR3 length: 12 residues. The CDR3 coding sequence is TGTGCTAGTGGTTTGGATGACTATGGCTACACCTTC. Amino acid sequence: CASGLDDYGYTF.

A few counts support this clonotype. With a much larger clone just one base away, this may be a read error. The rearrangement links TRBV3-1 to TRBJ2-7, with D uncertain. This CDR3 contains 11 residues. Germline assignment: CDR1 LGHDT and CDR2 YNNKEL (reference sequence). The CDR3 region is CASSLQYEQCF. Here the CDR3 DNA reads TGTGCCAGCAGCCTACAATACGAGCAGTGCTTC.

The chain uses TRBV20-1 and TRBJ2-1; the D gene is possibly TRBD2 (5 bases). From germline, CDR1 is DFQATT and CDR2 SNEGSKA (reference sequence). V was trimmed by 3 bases and J by 0 bases, leaving 12 bases between them. The CDR3 totals 15 residues. Here the CDR3 reads CSASKDTSSYNEQFF. The CDR3 bases are TGCAGTGCTAGCAAAGACACTAGCTCCTACAATGAGCAGTTCTTC.

This clonotype has more than one count but fewer than ten. The chain is built from TRBV7-8 and TRBJ2-1, with 9 positions matching TRBD2. CDR1 and CDR2 from the germline V gene are SGHVS and FQNEAQ. The length of the CDR3 is 20 residues. The V and J ends lost 0 bases and 7 bases, in that order; junction bases with no gene match: 19. Written as DNA, the CDR3 is TGTGCCAGCAGCTTAGCAGCAATCCGACTAGCGGAGCCAGAAGGGAATGAGCAGTTCTTC. Translation: CASSLAAIRLAEPEGNEQFF.

This clonotype was seen only a few times. The V gene is TRBV10-1, the J gene TRBJ1-1, with D perhaps matching TRBD1 (5 bases). Trimming stripped 4 bases from V and 0 bases from J, with 12 bases between. The CDR3 has 15 amino acids. The germline V gene has CDR1 WNHNN and CDR2 SYGVQD (reference sequence). CDR3: CASSVGDFMNTEAFF. The CDR3 DNA reads TGCGCCAGCAGTGTAGGGGATTTCATGAACACTGAAGCTTTCTTT.

This clonotype has at least ten counts. This rearrangement joins TRBV10-2 to TRBJ2-3, with TRBD2 matching over 11 bases. V gave up 6 bases and J gave up 7 bases; unmatched junction bases: 3. Germline CDR1 reads WSHSY; CDR2 reads SAAADI. The length of the CDR3 is 13 residues. The CDR3: CASSGTSGHTQYF. DNA of the CDR3: TGCGCCAGCAGCGGGACTAGCGGTCATACGCAGTATTTT.

There are a few counts of this clonotype. This chain joins TRBV12-3 or TRBV12-4 and TRBJ1-6; possibly TRBD1 for D (6 bases). The V end lost 3 bases, the J end lost 8 bases, and 11 bases lay between the germline ends. The CDR3 runs to 14 residues. The CDR3: CASSLAQGYSPLHF. The CDR3 coding sequence is TGTGCCAGCAGTTTGGCACAGGGTTATTCACCCCTCCACTTT.

The DNA for the CDR3 is TGTGCCAGCAGCGGGATTAAGGGGGAAACTCAGCCGGCCATCCAAGAGACCCAGTACTTC. This gives the protein CASSGIKGETQPAIQETQYF. The gene calls are TRBV12-3 or TRBV12-4 and TRBJ2-5; D might be TRBD1 (6 bases). Between the trimmed V and J ends, which lost 6 bases and 1 base, there was a span of 30 bases. The CDR3 runs 20 residues.

J is TRBJ1-1 and V is TRBV5-6; D remains unclear. Germline lookup yields CDR1 SGHDT and CDR2 YYEEEE. V was cut by 0 bases and J by 1 base, with 10 bases left in between. This CDR3 region has 15 residues. CDR3 coding DNA: TGTGCCAGCAGCTTGGATGGGAACCCGAACACTGAAGCTTTCTTT. Its translation is CASSLDGNPNTEAFF.

The genes are TRBV11-3 and TRBJ2-2, with a possible D match to TRBD1 (7 bases). The CDR3 is made up of 16 amino acids. Germline assignment: CDR1 SGHNT and CDR2 YENEEA. The V and J ends lost 4 bases and 6 bases respectively, with 18 bases between them. The chain's CDR3 is CASSSEGALRAGELFF. The CDR3, as DNA: TGTGCCAGCAGCTCGGAGGGGGCCCTAAGGGCCGGGGAGCTGTTTTTT. Using reference TRBV11-3 and TRBJ2-2 for the parts outside the CDR3, the full variable domain is EAGVVQSPRYKIIEKKQPVAFWCNPISGHNTLYWYLQNLGQGPELLIRYENEEAVDDSQLPKDRFSAERLKGVDSTLKIQPAELGDSAVYLCASSSEGALRAGELFFGEGSRLTVL.

Only a few counts were recorded for this clonotype. The gene calls are TRBV6-1 and TRBJ2-3; TRBD1 matches at 11 bases. Germline-derived CDR1 and CDR2 are MNHNS and SASEGT. Trimming removed 1 base from V and 4 bases from J; junction bases left unmatched: 1. The CDR3 extends over 15 amino acids. CDR3 nucleotides: TGTGCCAGCAGTGAAGGGGGACAGGGGGCAGATACGCAGTATTTT. Encoded protein: CASSEGGQGADTQYF.

In its sample, this clonotype was seen many times. This chain links TRBV18 with TRBJ2-3, with a weak D call TRBD1 (5 bases). The CDR3 has 12 residues. The germline CDR1 and CDR2 sequences are KGHSH and LQKENI. With 1 base removed from V and 6 bases from J, the gap between germline ends came to 5 bases. The chain's CDR3 is CASSPQGDTQYF. The CDR3 DNA sequence: TGTGCCAGCTCACCACAGGGGGATACGCAGTATTTT.

This clonotype has at least ten counts. V is TRBV2 and J is TRBJ1-6, with D unresolved. V was pared by 9 bases and J by 8 bases, with 17 bases between. Germline V gives CDR1 SNHLY, CDR2 FYNNEI. CDR3 length: 14 residues. The CDR3: CASLTRQAYSPLHF. Written as DNA, the CDR3 is TGTGCCAGTCTGACACGGCAAGCCTATTCACCCCTCCACTTT.

The chain carries TRBV12-3 or TRBV12-4 and TRBJ1-2; D not certain. With 7 bases removed from V and 0 bases from J, the gap between germline ends came to 9 bases. The CDR3 has 13 residues. Here the CDR3 reads CASTGEANYGYTF. The CDR3 DNA reads TGTGCCAGCACCGGAGAGGCTAACTATGGCTACACCTTC.

The chain employs TRBV29-1 and TRBJ2-1, with 8 bases matching TRBD2. The CDR3 has 13 amino acids. Looked up from germline, CDR1 is SQVTM and CDR2 is ANQGSEA. Trimming removed 5 bases from V and 9 bases from J; junction bases left unmatched: 9. The CDR3 region has the DNA TGCAGCGTTCCCAGCGGGAGTAAGGTTGAGCAGTTCTTC. It yields the protein CSVPSGSKVEQFF.

The chain is built from TRBV24-1 and TRBJ1-5; 7 nucleotides match TRBD1. This CDR3 spans 15 amino acids. Germline values: CDR1 KGHDR, CDR2 SFDVKD. With V trimmed by 7 bases and J by 0 bases, 5 bases remained unmatched. Here the CDR3 DNA reads TGTGCCACCAGCGCCGGGACAGATAGCAATCAGCCCCAGCATTTT. As protein: CATSAGTDSNQPQHF.

Only a few counts were recorded for this clonotype. The genes are TRBV6-1 and TRBJ2-2; possible D gene TRBD1, 5 bases. The CDR3 extends over 12 amino acids. V lost 8 bases and J 1 base, leaving 5 bases between the germline ends. Per the germline V gene, CDR1 is MNHNS and CDR2 is SASEGT. CDR3 residues: CASQGNTGELFF. DNA of the CDR3: TGTGCCAGCCAGGGGAACACCGGGGAGCTGTTTTTT.